The 18 T cell receptor beta chains below come from one sample, sequenced in a study of human T cells and chemical hapten exposure. TCRdb re-called the RACE reads with MiXCR, one entry per CDR3 protein. The repertoire holds some 340,000 distinct CDR3 sequences, with roughly 6.9% as singletons. The time point here: patch test 1, 2 weeks after DPC sensitization. The treatment was: therapeutic diphenylcyclopropenone sensitization with weekly scalp DPC. Here the sequenced sample was whole blood, taken in connection with sensitization to the hapten diphenylcyclopropenone (DPC). The receptors were gathered from a woman under 30 with alopecia areata. Some clones in this sample may be carry-over from other donors' samples.

J is TRBJ2-6 and V is TRBV7-2; possible D gene TRBD2, 5 bases. Germline values: CDR1 SGHTA, CDR2 FQGNSA. Trimming left V 8 bases short and J 0 bases short, with 17 bases between. This CDR3 comprises 17 residues. CDR3 sequence reads: CASLGERRTSGANVLTF. The CDR3 DNA is TGTGCCAGCTTGGGAGAGCGCAGGACCTCTGGGGCCAACGTCCTGACTTTC. The full variable domain, rest sourced from reference TRBV7-2 and TRBJ2-6, is GAGVSQSPSNKVTEKGKDVELRCDPISGHTALYWYRQSLGQGLEFLIYFQGNSAPDKSGLPSDRFSAERTGGSVSTLTIQRTQQEDSAVYLCASLGERRTSGANVLTFGAGSRLTVL.

Points on this clonotype: One end of the junction fails to match germline, which may point to a read error. The V and J genes are TRBV7-9 and TRBJ2-1; D call uncertain. Germline V lookup: CDR1 SEHNR, CDR2 FQNEAQ (reference sequence). The CDR3 totals 15 residues. The DNA of the CDR3 is TGTGCCAGCAGATTAGGACCGGGCGGCTACAATGAGCAGTTCTTC. Amino acids: CASRLGPGGYNEQFF. The complete variable domain, with remaining parts taken from reference TRBV7-9 and TRBJ2-1, reads DTGVSQNPRHKITKRGQNVTFRCDPISEHNRLYWYRQTLGQGPEFLTYFQNEAQLEKSRLLSDRFSAERPKGSFSTLEIQRTEQGDSAMYLCASRLGPGGYNEQFFGPGTRLTVL.

This clonotype has a count of ten or more. The chain employs TRBV3-1 and TRBJ1-6; the match to TRBD1 covers 8 bases. The CDR3 is made up of 18 amino acids. CDR1 is LGHDT, CDR2 YNNKEL, per germline (reference sequence). V lost 0 bases to trimming and J lost 0 bases; unmatched junction nucleotides: 4. CDR3: CASSQEGQASSYNSPLHF. The CDR3 nucleotides are TGTGCCAGCAGCCAAGAGGGACAGGCTTCCTCCTATAATTCACCCCTCCACTTT.

The chain uses TRBV5-6 and TRBJ1-3, with D possibly being TRBD1 (5 bases). V lost 1 base and J 3 bases, leaving 14 bases between the germline ends. Germline V gives CDR1 SGHDT, CDR2 YYEEEE. This CDR3 comprises 16 residues. The CDR3 loop reads CASSLPDWDGGNTIYF. The CDR3 region has the DNA TGTGCCAGCAGCTTGCCGGACTGGGACGGTGGAAACACCATATATTTT.

This clonotype was detected ten times or more. The chain is built from TRBV29-1 and TRBJ2-5; D not resolved. CDR3 size: 13 residues. V was shortened by 1 base and J by 3 bases, with 9 bases between the two germline ends. Looked up from germline, CDR1 is SQVTM and CDR2 is ANQGSEA. CDR3 loop: CSVEGSGEETQYF. CDR3 nucleotides: TGCAGCGTTGAAGGGTCCGGAGAAGAGACCCAGTACTTC.

This clonotype was seen at least ten times. This chain links TRBV2 with TRBJ2-7; tentative D call: TRBD2 (5 bases). V was pared by 2 bases and J by 5 bases, with 10 bases between. Germline V gene data show CDR1 as SNHLY and CDR2 as FYNNEI. This CDR3 is built from 13 residues. The CDR3, as DNA: TGTGCCAGCAGTGAATTCCCCGGGGACGAGCAGTACTTC. Encoded protein: CASSEFPGDEQYF.

This clonotype has just a few counts. The chain joins TRBV20-1 to TRBJ2-7, with D hard to call. CDR3 length: 14 amino acids. V was shortened by 2 bases and J by 4 bases, with 15 bases between the two germline ends. Germline CDR1 DFQATT, CDR2 SNEGSKA (reference sequence). This chain's CDR3 is CSARTEEIIYEQYF. The CDR3 DNA reads TGCAGTGCTAGAACAGAGGAGATTATATACGAGCAGTACTTC.

This chain links TRBV5-6 with TRBJ1-4; possibly TRBD1 for D (6 bases). The germline V and J ends were trimmed by 3 bases and 0 bases, with 9 bases remaining between them. This CDR3 is 15 amino acids long. CDR1 and CDR2 (germline): SGHDT, YYEEEE. For the CDR3, the DNA is TGTGCCAGCAGCTCAAGACAGGCAACTAATGAAAAACTGTTTTTT. This gives the protein CASSSRQATNEKLFF.

J is TRBJ2-7 and V is TRBV3-1; 7 nucleotides agree with TRBD1. Trimming took 2 bases from V and 11 from J; bases not matched to a gene: 9. The CDR3 loop spans 13 amino acids. Germline CDR1 reads LGHDT; CDR2 reads YNNKEL (reference sequence). The CDR3 reads CASSQLGQPQEYF. DNA of the CDR3: TGTGCCAGCAGCCAATTGGGACAGCCCCAGGAGTACTTC.

This clonotype has only a few counts. The J gene is TRBJ2-3, the V gene TRBV5-6; D unclear. The CDR3 has 14 residues. V was cut by 9 bases and J by 0 bases, with 14 bases left in between. CDR1 is SGHDT and CDR2 is YYEEEE in the germline V gene. This CDR3 reads CATLPQRSTDTQYF. In DNA form, the CDR3 reads TGTGCCACCCTCCCCCAGAGGAGCACAGATACGCAGTATTTT.

A few counts support this clonotype. V is TRBV3-1 and J is TRBJ2-1; TRBD2 might be the D (5 bases). The ends were cut back, 1 base at V and 8 bases at J, with 12 bases in the middle. Germline V gene lookup returns CDR1 LGHDT and CDR2 YNNKEL (reference sequence). The CDR3 is made up of 14 amino acids. CDR3 amino acids: CASSQGPSRHEQFF. DNA for the CDR3: TGTGCCAGCAGCCAAGGCCCTAGCCGGCATGAGCAGTTCTTC.

This clonotype appeared many times. J is TRBJ2-5 and V is TRBV11-2; 9 bases are shared with TRBD1. Unmatched junction bases numbered 6, after V lost 8 bases and J lost 2 bases. Germline CDR1 reads SGHAT; CDR2 reads FQNNGV. The CDR3 runs 14 residues. The CDR3 DNA sequence: TGTGCCAGCCGCGGGACAGGGTCTCAAGAGACCCAGTACTTC. Translation: CASRGTGSQETQYF.

This clonotype was seen repeatedly, ten times or more. J is TRBJ1-2 and V is TRBV28; D not resolved. CDR3 length equals 12 residues. The ends were cut back, 3 bases at V and 6 bases at J, with 8 bases in the middle. Germline CDR1 MDHEN, CDR2 SYDVKM. The CDR3 loop reads CASSLRGDGYTF. CDR3 DNA: TGTGCCAGCAGTTTGCGGGGTGATGGCTACACCTTC.

The chain combines TRBV9 with TRBJ2-5; the D gene is possibly TRBD1 (6 bases). Germline V gene data show CDR1 as SGDLS and CDR2 as YYNGEE. The CDR3 extends over 14 amino acids. V lost 3 bases, J lost 4 bases, and 13 bases lay in between. For the CDR3, the DNA is TGTGCCAGCAGCGGGCGGACAGCAATAGAGACCCAGTACTTC. Amino acid sequence: CASSGRTAIETQYF.

This clonotype was seen more than once but under ten times. The chain combines TRBV25-1 with TRBJ2-7; 7 bases line up with TRBD1. The CDR3 is made up of 15 amino acids. The V gene end was trimmed by 2 bases and the J gene end by 2 bases; junction bases not matched to a gene: 6. Germline loops: CDR1 MGHDK, CDR2 SYGVNS. CDR3 residues: CASSETTGKTYEQYF. CDR3 bases: TGTGCCAGCAGTGAAACGACAGGGAAAACCTACGAGCAGTACTTC.

In its sample, this clonotype was seen many times. V is TRBV28 and J is TRBJ2-6; no definite D call. Trimming took 5 bases from V and 2 from J, leaving 10 bases between them. This CDR3 region has 15 residues. Germline V gene data show CDR1 as MDHEN and CDR2 as SYDVKM. CDR3 region: CASSPPLTGANVLTF. CDR3 DNA: TGTGCCAGCAGTCCCCCGCTCACTGGGGCCAACGTCCTGACTTTC.

The rearrangement uses TRBV6-1 and TRBJ2-3; the match to TRBD2 covers 11 bases. The germline gives CDR1 MNHNS, CDR2 SASEGT. The V and J ends lost 5 bases and 5 bases, in that order; junction bases with no gene match: 18. The CDR3 is 19 amino acids. CDR3 nucleotides: TGTGCCAGCAGTCGACCTTTGGTAGCGGGGGGGCCAAGGGGAGATACGCAGTATTTT. The encoded protein is CASSRPLVAGGPRGDTQYF.

This clonotype showed up many times. This chain joins TRBV7-2 and TRBJ2-5; 7 bases are shared with TRBD2. The CDR3 spans 16 residues. V lost 0 bases and J lost 0; bases outside the gene matches: 4. Germline CDR1 reads SGHTA; CDR2 reads FQGNSA. CDR3 DNA sequence: TGTGCCAGCAGCTTAGCCCGGGACTACGACCAAGAGACCCAGTACTTC. Translating gives CASSLARDYDQETQYF. Using reference TRBV7-2 and TRBJ2-5 for the parts outside the CDR3, the full variable domain is GAGVSQSPSNKVTEKGKDVELRCDPISGHTALYWYRQSLGQGLEFLIYFQGNSAPDKSGLPSDRFSAERTGGSVSTLTIQRTQQEDSAVYLCASSLARDYDQETQYFGPGTRLLVL.